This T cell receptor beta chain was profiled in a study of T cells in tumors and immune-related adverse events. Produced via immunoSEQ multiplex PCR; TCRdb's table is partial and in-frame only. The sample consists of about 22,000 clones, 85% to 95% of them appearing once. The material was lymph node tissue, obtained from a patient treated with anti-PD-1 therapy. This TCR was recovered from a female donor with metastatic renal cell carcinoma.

Here the CDR3 reads CASSPPGTTRQQYF. The CDR3 region has the DNA TGTGCCAGCTCACCACCCGGGACCACCCGCCAGCAGTACTTC. J is TRBJ2-7 and V is TRBV18; TRBD1 or TRBD2 may be the D gene (5 bases each). The CDR3 totals 14 residues. The germline V gene has CDR1 KGHSH and CDR2 LQKENI. V dropped 0 bases and J dropped 8 bases, with 14 bases sitting between them.